Given below is one T cell receptor beta chain in context. Lacking the conserved final phenylalanine or tryptophan, this CDR3 likely reflects a read error. The limits of the CDR3 on the DNA are not certain, so only TCRdb's listed CDR3 is given. This entry is derived from a study of CD8+CD57+ T cells in acquired aplastic anemia. Study details: When averaged, DNA from sorted CD4+ and CD8+ cells came to approximately 3 ug. An average of roughly 10 million reads for CD4+ cells was obtained from healthy donors.

The CDR3 numbers 13 amino acids, ends counted. Per germline, CDR1 SGHVS and CDR2 FQNEAQ. Template material for TCR beta VDJ and CDR3 profiling consisted of genomic DNA. Each CDR3 protein gets one entry after TCRdb re-called the reads with MiXCR. The sample carries 350,000 to 450,000 distinct CDR3 sequences, just under 70% recorded once. The source is a human donor in good health, serving as a control. The rearrangement links TRBV7-8 to TRBJ1-2. Sequenced sample: sorted CD4+, CD8+, or CD8+CD57+ T cells (not recorded which) from PBMCs. Here the CDR3 reads CASSLLAKYGYAY.